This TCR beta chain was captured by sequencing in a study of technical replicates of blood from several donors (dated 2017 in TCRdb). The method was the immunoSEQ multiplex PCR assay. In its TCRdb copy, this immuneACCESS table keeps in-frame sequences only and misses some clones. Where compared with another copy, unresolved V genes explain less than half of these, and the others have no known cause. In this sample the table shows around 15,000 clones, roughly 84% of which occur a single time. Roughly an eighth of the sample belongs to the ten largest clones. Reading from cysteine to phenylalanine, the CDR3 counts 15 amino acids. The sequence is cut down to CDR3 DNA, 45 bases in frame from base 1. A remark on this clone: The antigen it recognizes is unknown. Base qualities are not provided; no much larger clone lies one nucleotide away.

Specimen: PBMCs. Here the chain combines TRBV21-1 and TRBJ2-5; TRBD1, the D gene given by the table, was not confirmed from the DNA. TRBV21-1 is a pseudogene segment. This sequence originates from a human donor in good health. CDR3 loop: CASIPPDREGKTQYF. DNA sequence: TGTGCCAGCATCCCACCGGACAGGGAAGGTAAGACCCAGTACTTC.